This T cell receptor (beta chain) stems from a study of blood T cells in healthy people across ages. V gave up 2 bases and J gave up 7 bases; unmatched junction bases: 8. The CDR3 totals 13 residues. In germline, CDR1 is SQVTM, CDR2 ANQGSEA. Sample-barcoded 5' priming and a J-beta primer mix drove a second PCR of about 7 to 12 cycles. TCRdb re-called the 5' RACE reads through MiXCR, storing one row per CDR3 protein. The sample has roughly 570,000 distinct CDR3 sequences, roughly 28% seen once. The sequence was collected from a woman in her seventies in good health. This rearrangement joins TRBV29-1 to TRBJ2-7; 7 bases match TRBD1. Sequencing input: blood. The CDR3 DNA sequence: TGCAGCGTTGAACTAGGGGGCTTAAGAGAGCAGTACTTC. This encodes CSVELGGLREQYF.